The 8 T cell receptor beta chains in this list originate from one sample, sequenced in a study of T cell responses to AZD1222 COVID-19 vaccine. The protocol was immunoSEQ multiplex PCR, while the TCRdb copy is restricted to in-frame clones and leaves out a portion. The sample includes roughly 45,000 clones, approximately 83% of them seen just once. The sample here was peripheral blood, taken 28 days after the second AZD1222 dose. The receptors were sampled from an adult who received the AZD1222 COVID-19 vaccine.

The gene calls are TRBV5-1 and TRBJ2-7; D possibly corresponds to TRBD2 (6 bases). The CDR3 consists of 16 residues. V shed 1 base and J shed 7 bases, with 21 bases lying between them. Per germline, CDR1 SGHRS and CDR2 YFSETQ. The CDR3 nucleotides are TGCGCCAGCAGCTTGACCCCCCCGGGCATCGCGGGGGAGCAGTACTTC. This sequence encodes CASSLTPPGIAGEQYF.

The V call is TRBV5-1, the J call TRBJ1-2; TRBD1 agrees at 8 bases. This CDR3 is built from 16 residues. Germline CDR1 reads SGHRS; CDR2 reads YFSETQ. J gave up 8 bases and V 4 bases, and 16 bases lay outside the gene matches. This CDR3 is CASSPNPTGAGRGYTF. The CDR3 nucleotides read TGCGCCAGCAGCCCCAACCCGACAGGGGCGGGTCGAGGCTACACCTTC. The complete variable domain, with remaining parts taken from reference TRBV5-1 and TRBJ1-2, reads KAGVTQTPRYLIKTRGQQVTLSCSPISGHRSVSWYQQTPGQGLQFLFEYFSETQRNKGNFPGRFSGRQFSNSRSEMNVSTLELGDSALYLCASSPNPTGAGRGYTFGSGTRLTVV.

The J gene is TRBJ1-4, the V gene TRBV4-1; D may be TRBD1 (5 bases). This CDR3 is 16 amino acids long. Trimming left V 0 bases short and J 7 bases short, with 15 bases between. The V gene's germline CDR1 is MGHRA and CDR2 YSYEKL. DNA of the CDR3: TGCGCCAGCAGCCAAGAGTTGTTGCGGGACGGTGAAAAACTGTTTTTT. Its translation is CASSQELLRDGEKLFF.

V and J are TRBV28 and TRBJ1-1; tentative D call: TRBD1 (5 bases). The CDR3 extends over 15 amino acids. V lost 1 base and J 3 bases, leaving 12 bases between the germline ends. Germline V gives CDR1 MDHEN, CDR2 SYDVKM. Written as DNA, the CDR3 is TGTGCCAGCAGTTTATTTGGGGCGAGAGACACTGAAGCTTTCTTT. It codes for CASSLFGARDTEAFF.

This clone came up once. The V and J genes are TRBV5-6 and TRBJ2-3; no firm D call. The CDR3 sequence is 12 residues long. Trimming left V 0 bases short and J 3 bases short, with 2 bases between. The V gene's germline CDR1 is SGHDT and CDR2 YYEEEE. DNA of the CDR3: TGTGCCAGCAGCTTGGCGACAGATACGCAGTATTTT. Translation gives CASSLATDTQYF. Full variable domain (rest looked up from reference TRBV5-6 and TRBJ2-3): DAGVTQSPTHLIKTRGQQVTLRCSPKSGHDTVSWYQQALGQGPQFIFQYYEEEERQRGNFPDRFSGHQFPNYSSELNVNALLLGDSALYLCASSLATDTQYFGPGTRLTVL.

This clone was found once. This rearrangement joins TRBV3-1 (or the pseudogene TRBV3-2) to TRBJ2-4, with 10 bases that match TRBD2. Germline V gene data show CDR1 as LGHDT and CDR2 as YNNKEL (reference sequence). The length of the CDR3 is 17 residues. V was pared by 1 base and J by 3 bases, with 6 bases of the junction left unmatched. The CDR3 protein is CASSQGAGGPRKNIQYF. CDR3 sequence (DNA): TGTGCCAGCAGCCAAGGAGCGGGGGGGCCTCGCAAAAACATTCAGTACTTC.

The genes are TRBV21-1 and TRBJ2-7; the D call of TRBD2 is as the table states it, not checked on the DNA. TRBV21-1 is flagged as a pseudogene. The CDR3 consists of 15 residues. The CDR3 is CASPSPRQGGNEQYF. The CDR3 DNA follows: TGTGCCAGCCCAAGCCCCCGGCAGGGAGGGAACGAGCAGTACTTC.

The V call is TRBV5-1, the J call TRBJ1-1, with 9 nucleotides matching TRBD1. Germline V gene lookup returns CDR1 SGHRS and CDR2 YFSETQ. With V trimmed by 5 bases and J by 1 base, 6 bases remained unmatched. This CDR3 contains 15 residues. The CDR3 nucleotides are TGCGCCAGCAGTTTGTCGGGACAGGGGAACACTGAAGCTTTCTTT. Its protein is CASSLSGQGNTEAFF.